These 31 T cell receptor beta chains were sequenced from one sample in a study of human T cells and chemical hapten exposure (dated by TCRdb to about 2021). What this sample's time point label stands for: pre-sensitization, week 0. In the paper's terms, the treatment or condition label means: therapeutic diphenylcyclopropenone sensitization with weekly scalp DPC. Receptor libraries were prepared by RACE. The sequencing machine was a NextSeq 500. TCRdb's own reprocessing of the public reads used fastp at Q25 and MiXCR and kept productive beta chains. Every entry covers one CDR3 protein and lists the most common genes and DNA from its rows. The sample yields 95,000 to 100,000 distinct CDR3 sequences; 10% to 13% were counted once. The ten top clones hold 3.1% of the sample. Sequenced here: whole blood, sampled in connection with sensitization to the hapten diphenylcyclopropenone (DPC). The receptors come from a woman aged 55 to 70 with alopecia areata. Some clones in this sample may be carry-over from other donors' samples.

This clonotype was observed a handful of times. This chain connects TRBV12-3 or TRBV12-4 to TRBJ1-1; a possible D gene is TRBD1 (5 bases). V lost 7 bases and J lost 0, with 9 bases in between. The CDR3 runs to 13 residues. The CDR3 is CASNRDLNTEAFF. As DNA, the CDR3 is TGTGCCAGCAACCGGGACCTGAACACTGAAGCTTTCTTT.

This chain connects TRBV6-4 to TRBJ1-2; unclear D gene. CDR3 size: 14 residues. Germline V lookup: CDR1 MRHNA, CDR2 SNTAGT. Trimming removed 6 bases from V and 3 bases from J, with 14 bases in between. The CDR3 sequence is CASRPRPQDYGYTF. The CDR3 coding sequence is TGTGCCAGCAGACCCAGGCCCCAGGACTATGGCTACACCTTC.

Comment on this clonotype: A much bigger clone sits one base away, suggesting this may be a read error. V usage is TRBV30 and J usage is TRBJ1-4; D not resolved. V lost 7 bases to trimming and J lost 4 bases, with 13 bases between them. The CDR3 is 13 residues long. In germline, CDR1 is GTSNPN, CDR2 SVGIG (reference sequence). CDR3 sequence (DNA): TGTGCCTCCCCTTTAGGAGATAATGAAAAACTGTTTTTT. Protein sequence: CASPLGDNEKLFF.

About this clonotype itself: Its ends do not fully match the called genes, so a read error is possible. The chain carries TRBV12-3 or TRBV12-4 and TRBJ1-1; D is unresolved. This CDR3 comprises 13 residues. The CDR3 is CATRGWVNTEVFF. The CDR3 DNA is TGTGCCACCCGTGGTTGGGTGAACACTGAAGTTTTCTTT.

V usage is TRBV7-8 and J usage is TRBJ1-5; maybe TRBD1 (5 bases). The V and J ends lost 1 base and 4 bases respectively, with 23 bases between them. Per germline, CDR1 SGHVS and CDR2 FQNEAQ. The CDR3 runs 19 residues. CDR3 protein: CASSLVLWKSRASNQPQHF. CDR3 nucleotide sequence: TGTGCCAGCAGCTTAGTTCTTTGGAAGTCCAGGGCGTCAAATCAGCCCCAGCATTTT.

The chain links TRBV20-1 to TRBJ1-2; unclear D gene. The CDR3 has 14 residues. V lost 2 bases, J lost 4 bases, and 14 bases lay in between. Germline V lookup: CDR1 DFQATT, CDR2 SNEGSKA (reference sequence). The CDR3: CSARLSQVGYGYTF. In nucleotides, the CDR3 is TGCAGTGCTAGATTGTCGCAGGTCGGCTATGGCTACACCTTC.

At least ten counts were recorded for this clonotype. The chain combines TRBV10-2 with TRBJ1-6; D possibly corresponds to TRBD1 (5 bases). The CDR3 covers 11 residues. Trimming pared 6 bases from V and 8 bases from J, leaving 5 bases between. Germline CDR1 is WSHSY and CDR2 is SAAADI. CDR3 in amino acids: CASRGDSPLHF. The CDR3 nucleotides are TGCGCCAGCAGGGGGGATTCACCCCTCCACTTT.

This clonotype was counted between two and nine times. The chain uses TRBV6-5 and TRBJ2-2; D gene ambiguous. With 6 bases removed from V and 2 bases from J, the gap between germline ends came to 7 bases. From germline, CDR1 is MNHEY and CDR2 SVGAGI. The CDR3 is 13 amino acids. The chain's CDR3 is CASSQPNTGELFF. CDR3 sequence (DNA): TGTGCCAGCAGCCAACCAAACACCGGGGAGCTGTTTTTT.

This clonotype occurred a few times. The chain links TRBV10-3 to TRBJ2-5; the match to TRBD2 covers 9 bases. The V and J ends lost 6 bases and 1 base, in that order; junction bases with no gene match: 3. CDR3 length equals 14 residues. Germline CDR1 ENHRY, CDR2 SYGVKD. As DNA, the CDR3 is TGTGCCATCAGCGGCGGGGGGGTCCAAGAGACCCAGTACTTC. As protein: CAISGGGVQETQYF.

The rearrangement joins TRBV7-8 to TRBJ2-3, with D tentatively TRBD1 or TRBD2 (5 bases each). Trimming shortened V by 4 bases and J by 4 bases, and 15 bases separated the two germline ends. The CDR3 is 15 amino acids. Germline values: CDR1 SGHVS, CDR2 FQNEAQ. The CDR3 protein is CASSSWGMLSDTQYF. The CDR3 coding sequence is TGTGCCAGCAGCTCCTGGGGGATGCTTTCAGATACGCAGTATTTT.

This clonotype was seen repeatedly, ten times or more. The genes are TRBV7-2 and TRBJ1-1, with unresolved D. The germline gives CDR1 SGHTA, CDR2 FQGNSA. This CDR3 contains 16 residues. V was trimmed by 1 base and J by 3 bases, leaving 15 bases between them. Written as DNA, the CDR3 is TGTGCCAGCAGCTTAGAGCGTTGGGTTGGGGACACTGAAGCTTTCTTT. Translating gives CASSLERWVGDTEAFF.

The V and J genes are TRBV7-9 and TRBJ2-1; D perhaps matches TRBD1 (6 bases). The CDR3 is 14 amino acids. Germline CDR1 reads SEHNR; CDR2 reads FQNEAQ (reference sequence). V lost 5 bases and J 7 bases, leaving 15 bases between the germline ends. CDR3 protein: CASSQNWGQNEQFF. The CDR3 DNA reads as TGTGCCAGCAGCCAAAATTGGGGGCAGAATGAGCAGTTCTTC.

CDR3 in amino acids: CASSPALAGGTEQFF. CDR3 in DNA: TGTGCCAGCAGCCCCGCCCTAGCGGGGGGAACTGAGCAGTTCTTC. The V call is TRBV7-9, the J call TRBJ2-1; TRBD2 matches at 11 bases. Germline loops: CDR1 SEHNR, CDR2 FQNEAQ (reference sequence). This CDR3 has 15 amino acids. With 5 bases clipped from V and 9 bases from J, the junction kept 9 bases outside the gene matches. The full variable domain, rest sourced from reference TRBV7-9 and TRBJ2-1, is DTGVSQNPRHKITKRGQNVTFRCDPISEHNRLYWYRQTLGQGPEFLTYFQNEAQLEKSRLLSDRFSAERPKGSFSTLEIQRTEQGDSAMYLCASSPALAGGTEQFFGPGTRLTVL.

The chain recombines TRBV30 with TRBJ2-4; the D gene is possibly TRBD1 (5 bases). Deletions cut 0 bases from V and 3 bases from J, with 15 bases between. Germline CDR1 reads GTSNPN; CDR2 reads SVGIG (reference sequence). The CDR3 loop spans 16 amino acids. The CDR3 DNA sequence: TGTGCCTGGAGTGTACTGGGTAGGGGTTACAAAAACATTCAGTACTTC. Its protein is CAWSVLGRGYKNIQYF.

J is TRBJ1-1 and V is TRBV5-6; a weak D match, TRBD1 (6 bases). V lost 4 bases, J lost 4 bases, and 17 bases lay in between. This CDR3 is built from 15 residues. Germline V gives CDR1 SGHDT, CDR2 YYEEEE. CDR3 protein: CASSGRSQGSTEAFF. In nucleotides, the CDR3 is TGTGCCAGCAGCGGGCGGTCACAGGGAAGCACTGAAGCTTTCTTT. The variable domain in full, with the rest retrieved from reference TRBV5-6 and TRBJ1-1, is DAGVTQSPTHLIKTRGQQVTLRCSPKSGHDTVSWYQQALGQGPQFIFQYYEEEERQRGNFPDRFSGHQFPNYSSELNVNALLLGDSALYLCASSGRSQGSTEAFFGQGTRLTVV.

The chain employs TRBV6-1 and TRBJ1-5; D is unclear. This CDR3 has 14 residues. Germline-derived CDR1 and CDR2 are MNHNS and SASEGT. The V and J ends lost 6 bases and 0 bases respectively, with 9 bases between them. The CDR3 region is CASSERSSNQPQHF. The CDR3 coding sequence is TGTGCCAGCAGCGAGCGGTCTAGCAATCAGCCCCAGCATTTT.

This clonotype was seen only once. The chain combines TRBV6-5 with TRBJ2-3; 7 bases align to TRBD2. Germline V CDR1 and CDR2: MNHEY, SVGAGI. The CDR3 totals 12 residues. CDR3 in amino acids: CASGAHTDTQYF. The CDR3 DNA reads TGTGCGAGCGGGGCACACACAGATACGCAGTATTTT.

In this sample, this clonotype turned up a few times. The V call is TRBV5-1, the J call TRBJ2-1; TRBD1 aligns across 11 bases. Germline CDR1 is SGHRS and CDR2 is YFSETQ. J lost 6 bases, V lost 2 bases, and 4 bases had no gene match. The CDR3 runs to 15 residues. CDR3 amino acids: CASSLPGTGGNEQFF. The CDR3 nucleotides read TGCGCCAGCAGCTTACCCGGGACAGGGGGCAATGAGCAGTTCTTC. The entire variable domain, with the rest obtained from reference TRBV5-1 and TRBJ2-1, is as follows: KAGVTQTPRYLIKTRGQQVTLSCSPISGHRSVSWYQQTPGQGLQFLFEYFSETQRNKGNFPGRFSGRQFSNSRSEMNVSTLELGDSALYLCASSLPGTGGNEQFFGPGTRLTVL.

This clonotype was observed a few times. The chain has TRBV29-1 and TRBJ1-2; D unresolved. The CDR3 runs 12 residues. CDR1 and CDR2 (germline): SQVTM, ANQGSEA. The V gene lost 4 bases and the J gene lost 1 base, with 7 bases spanning the gap. CDR3 region: CSVVADNYGYTF. The CDR3 nucleotides read TGCAGCGTTGTTGCAGATAACTATGGCTACACCTTC. Based on the CDR3 plus reference TRBV29-1 and TRBJ1-2, the full variable domain is SAVISQKPSRDICQRGTSLTIQCQVDSQVTMMFWYRQQPGQSLTLIATANQGSEATYESGFVIDKFPISRPNLTFSTLTVSNMSPEDSSIYLCSVVADNYGYTFGSGTRLTVV.

This clonotype appeared a few times. V is TRBV25-1 and J is TRBJ1-2, with TRBD1 as a possible D gene (6 bases). The germline gives CDR1 MGHDK, CDR2 SYGVNS. The CDR3 contains 14 residues. Trimming shortened V by 0 bases and J by 6 bases, and 11 bases separated the two germline ends. CDR3 region: CASSEYMTGDGYTF. As DNA, the CDR3 is TGTGCCAGCAGTGAATATATGACAGGCGATGGCTACACCTTC.

This clonotype was recorded at least ten times. J is TRBJ2-5 and V is TRBV20-1; D is perhaps TRBD2 (6 bases). V gave up 0 bases and J gave up 2 bases, with 13 bases separating them. CDR1 DFQATT and CDR2 SNEGSKA come from the germline V gene (reference sequence). This CDR3 contains 15 residues. The chain's CDR3 is CSAREAGPTQETQYF. The CDR3 region has the DNA TGCAGTGCTAGAGAGGCGGGGCCAACACAAGAGACCCAGTACTTC.

The rearrangement links TRBV20-1 to TRBJ1-1; weak D call: TRBD1 (5 bases). Trimming cost V 3 bases and J 4 bases, with 9 bases left between them. This CDR3 spans 12 amino acids. Germline CDR1 is DFQATT and CDR2 is SNEGSKA (reference sequence). The CDR3 loop reads CSASAGGTEAFF. For the CDR3, the DNA is TGCAGTGCTAGCGCGGGGGGCACTGAAGCTTTCTTT.

This clonotype was counted a few times. This chain links TRBV10-1 with TRBJ2-1, with 8 bases matching TRBD2. CDR3 length: 16 amino acids. Germline V CDR1 and CDR2: WNHNN, SYGVQD (reference sequence). Trimming at V came to 2 bases and at J to 5 bases, leaving 8 bases not matched to a gene. Written as DNA, the CDR3 is TGCGCCAGCAGTGAGGTCCCTAGCGGGCTTAACAATGAGCAGTTCTTC. Protein sequence: CASSEVPSGLNNEQFF.

The rearrangement links TRBV7-2 to TRBJ1-2; a weak D match, TRBD1 (5 bases). Germline CDR1 and CDR2: SGHTA and FQGNSA. V was trimmed by 5 bases and J by 7 bases, leaving 14 bases between them. CDR3 size: 13 residues. The CDR3: CASSLGHYAGYTF. DNA of the CDR3: TGTGCCAGCAGCCTAGGACACTACGCTGGCTACACCTTC.

The chain links TRBV6-5 to TRBJ2-7, with 7 bases matching TRBD2. Per germline, CDR1 MNHEY and CDR2 SVGAGI. V lost 5 bases to trimming and J lost 2 bases; unmatched junction nucleotides: 9. The CDR3 covers 15 residues. The CDR3 is CASSLDSGLPYEQYF. CDR3 nucleotides: TGTGCCAGCAGTCTTGATAGCGGGTTACCCTACGAGCAGTACTTC.

The chain employs TRBV29-1 and TRBJ2-1; the match to TRBD1 covers 9 bases. This CDR3 is built from 13 residues. The germline V gene encodes CDR1 SQVTM and CDR2 ANQGSEA. V lost 8 bases to trimming and J lost 3 bases; unmatched junction nucleotides: 5. Written as DNA, the CDR3 is TGCAGCCTGGACAGGGGCGGCTACAATGAGCAGTTCTTC. Protein sequence: CSLDRGGYNEQFF.

This clonotype was seen many times. This rearrangement joins TRBV29-1 to TRBJ1-1; 7 nucleotides line up with TRBD1. The CDR3 runs 12 residues. Germline CDR1 reads SQVTM; CDR2 reads ANQGSEA. Unmatched junction bases numbered 5, after V lost 5 bases and J lost 5 bases. The CDR3 region is CSVWQGGTEAFF. CDR3 DNA sequence: TGCAGCGTTTGGCAGGGGGGAACTGAAGCTTTCTTT.

The V gene is TRBV18, the J gene TRBJ2-1; D not certain. With 2 bases removed from V and 8 bases from J, the gap between germline ends came to 13 bases. Germline CDR1 and CDR2: KGHSH and LQKENI. The CDR3 has 14 amino acids. CDR3 region: CASSPLQVKDEQFF. In DNA form, the CDR3 reads TGTGCCAGCTCACCATTGCAGGTTAAAGATGAGCAGTTCTTC.

This rearrangement joins TRBV9 to TRBJ2-6; D might be TRBD1 or TRBD2, each matching 5 bases. Trimming took 0 bases from V and 6 from J, leaving 10 bases between them. The CDR3 is 15 residues long. CDR1 is SGDLS, CDR2 YYNGEE, per germline. The CDR3: CASSVGGKVANVLTF. The CDR3 region has the DNA TGTGCCAGCAGCGTAGGGGGGAAAGTGGCCAACGTCCTGACTTTC.

The chain couples TRBV29-1 to TRBJ1-2, with TRBD1 matching 9 bases. This CDR3 region has 11 residues. With 7 bases clipped from V and 6 bases from J, the junction kept 3 bases outside the gene matches. The germline gives CDR1 SQVTM, CDR2 ANQGSEA. The CDR3 is CSGGTGHGYTF. The CDR3 region has the DNA TGCAGCGGGGGGACAGGGCATGGCTACACCTTC.

This clonotype was seen only a few times. The rearrangement joins TRBV20-1 to TRBJ2-6; 7 bases are a match to TRBD2. The ends lost 6 bases at V and 0 bases at J; junction bases unmatched: 5. This CDR3 spans 15 amino acids. CDR1 and CDR2 from the germline V gene are DFQATT and SNEGSKA (reference sequence). CDR3 nucleotides: TGCAGTGCAAAGACGGGGGGCTCTGGGGCCAACGTCCTGACTTTC. Protein: CSAKTGGSGANVLTF.